This T cell receptor beta chain was retrieved from a study of breast tumors, draining lymph nodes, adjacent tissues. Notes on the study in general: The lymph node origin of tumor T cells was framed as consistent with a hypothesis, not demonstrated. Tumors had less TCR diversity than lymph nodes, more than nontumor tissue. The data were judged consistent with most tumor T cells coming from lymph node and expanding in tumor.

A note on this clonotype: Its antigen is unknown.

TCRdb fed the multiplex PCR reads into MiXCR, producing one record per CDR3 protein. This table has around 300,000 distinct CDR3 sequences, roughly 30% appearing once. Axillary draining lymph nodes of breast cancer patients supplied the node samples. V was shortened by 5 bases and J by 5 bases, with 18 bases between the two germline ends. Germline V gene data show CDR1 as MNHEY and CDR2 as SVGAGI. This CDR3 contains 15 residues. The source material was axillary lymph node tissue. The receptor was isolated from a female donor with breast cancer. Some clones in this sample may be carry-over from other donors' samples. The chain employs TRBV6-5 and TRBJ1-1, with D possibly matching TRBD1 (5 bases). DNA for the CDR3: TGTGCCAGCAGTCCTCTTGGGGGTAGAGGAACTGAAGCTTTCTTT. As protein: CASSPLGGRGTEAFF.